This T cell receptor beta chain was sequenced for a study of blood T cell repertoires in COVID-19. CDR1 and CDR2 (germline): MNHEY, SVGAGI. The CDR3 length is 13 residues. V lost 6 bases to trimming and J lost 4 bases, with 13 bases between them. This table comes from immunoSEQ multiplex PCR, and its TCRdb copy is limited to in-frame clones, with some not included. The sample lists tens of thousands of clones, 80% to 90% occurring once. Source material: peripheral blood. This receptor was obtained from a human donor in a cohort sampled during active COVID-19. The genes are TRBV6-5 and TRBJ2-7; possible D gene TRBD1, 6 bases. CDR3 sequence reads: CASSLGQRYEQYF. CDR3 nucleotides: TGTGCCAGCAGCCTAGGACAGAGATACGAGCAGTACTTC.